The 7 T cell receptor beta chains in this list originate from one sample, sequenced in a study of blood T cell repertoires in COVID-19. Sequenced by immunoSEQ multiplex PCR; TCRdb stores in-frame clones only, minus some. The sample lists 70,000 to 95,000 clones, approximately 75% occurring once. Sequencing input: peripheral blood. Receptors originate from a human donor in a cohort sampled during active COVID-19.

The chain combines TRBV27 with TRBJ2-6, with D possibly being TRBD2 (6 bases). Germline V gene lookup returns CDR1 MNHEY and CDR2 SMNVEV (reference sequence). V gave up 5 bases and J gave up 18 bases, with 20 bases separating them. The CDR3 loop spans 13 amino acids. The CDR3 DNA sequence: TGTGCCAGCAGTCCCTTTAGGCAGGCGGGGAGGACTTTC. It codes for CASSPFRQAGRTF.

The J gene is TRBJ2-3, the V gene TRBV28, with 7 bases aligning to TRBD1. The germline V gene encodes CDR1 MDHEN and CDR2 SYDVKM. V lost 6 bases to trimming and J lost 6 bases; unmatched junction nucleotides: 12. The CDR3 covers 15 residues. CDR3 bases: TGTGCCAGCAGGTTCGGCGACAGGGTTGCTGATACGCAGTATTTT. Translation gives CASRFGDRVADTQYF. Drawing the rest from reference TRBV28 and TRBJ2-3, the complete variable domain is DVKVTQSSRYLVKRTGEKVFLECVQDMDHENMFWYRQDPGLGLRLIYFSYDVKMKEKGDIPEGYSVSREKKERFSLILESASTNQTSMYLCASRFGDRVADTQYFGPGTRLTVL.

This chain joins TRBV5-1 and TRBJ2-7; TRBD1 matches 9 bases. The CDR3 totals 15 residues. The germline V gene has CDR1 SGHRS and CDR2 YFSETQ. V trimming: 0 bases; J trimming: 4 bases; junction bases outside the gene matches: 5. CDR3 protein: CASSLGTGGFYEQYF. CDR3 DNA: TGCGCCAGCAGCTTGGGTACAGGGGGCTTTTACGAGCAGTACTTC.

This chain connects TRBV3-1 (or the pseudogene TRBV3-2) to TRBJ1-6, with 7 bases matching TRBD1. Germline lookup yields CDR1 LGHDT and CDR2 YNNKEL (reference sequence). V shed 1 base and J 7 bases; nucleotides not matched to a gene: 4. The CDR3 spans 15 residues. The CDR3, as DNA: TGTGCCAGCAGCCAAGCAGACAGGGCAAATTCACCCCTCCACTTT. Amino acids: CASSQADRANSPLHF.

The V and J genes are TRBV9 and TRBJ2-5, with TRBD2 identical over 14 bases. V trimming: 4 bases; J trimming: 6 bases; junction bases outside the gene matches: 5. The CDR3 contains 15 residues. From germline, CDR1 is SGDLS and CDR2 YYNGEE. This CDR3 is CASSPRTSGGQTQYF. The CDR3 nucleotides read TGTGCCAGCAGCCCGAGGACTAGCGGGGGGCAGACCCAGTACTTC.

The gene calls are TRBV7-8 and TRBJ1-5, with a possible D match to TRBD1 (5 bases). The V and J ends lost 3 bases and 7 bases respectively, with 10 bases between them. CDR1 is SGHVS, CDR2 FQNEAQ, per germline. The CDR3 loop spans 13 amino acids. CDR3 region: CASSLGRGQPQHF. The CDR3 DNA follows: TGTGCCAGCAGCTTGGGGCGGGGGCAGCCCCAGCATTTT.

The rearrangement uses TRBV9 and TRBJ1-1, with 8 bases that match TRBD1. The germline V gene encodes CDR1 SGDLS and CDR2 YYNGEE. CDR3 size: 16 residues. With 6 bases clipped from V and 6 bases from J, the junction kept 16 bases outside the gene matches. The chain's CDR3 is CASMVRGQVGLAEAFF. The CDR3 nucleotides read TGTGCCAGCATGGTGAGGGGACAGGTGGGCTTAGCTGAAGCTTTCTTT.